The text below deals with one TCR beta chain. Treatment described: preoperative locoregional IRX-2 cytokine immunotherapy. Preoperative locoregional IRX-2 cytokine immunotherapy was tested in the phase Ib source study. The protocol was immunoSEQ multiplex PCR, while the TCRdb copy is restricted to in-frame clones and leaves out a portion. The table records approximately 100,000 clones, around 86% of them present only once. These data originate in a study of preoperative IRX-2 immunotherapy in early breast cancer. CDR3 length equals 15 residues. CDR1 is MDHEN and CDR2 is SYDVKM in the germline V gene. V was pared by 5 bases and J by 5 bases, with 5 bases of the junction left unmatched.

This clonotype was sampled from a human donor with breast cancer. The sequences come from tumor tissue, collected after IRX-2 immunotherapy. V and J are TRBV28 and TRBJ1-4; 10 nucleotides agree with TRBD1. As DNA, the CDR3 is TGTGCCAGCAGTCCGCCGGGACAGGGGAATGAAAAACTGTTTTTT. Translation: CASSPPGQGNEKLFF.